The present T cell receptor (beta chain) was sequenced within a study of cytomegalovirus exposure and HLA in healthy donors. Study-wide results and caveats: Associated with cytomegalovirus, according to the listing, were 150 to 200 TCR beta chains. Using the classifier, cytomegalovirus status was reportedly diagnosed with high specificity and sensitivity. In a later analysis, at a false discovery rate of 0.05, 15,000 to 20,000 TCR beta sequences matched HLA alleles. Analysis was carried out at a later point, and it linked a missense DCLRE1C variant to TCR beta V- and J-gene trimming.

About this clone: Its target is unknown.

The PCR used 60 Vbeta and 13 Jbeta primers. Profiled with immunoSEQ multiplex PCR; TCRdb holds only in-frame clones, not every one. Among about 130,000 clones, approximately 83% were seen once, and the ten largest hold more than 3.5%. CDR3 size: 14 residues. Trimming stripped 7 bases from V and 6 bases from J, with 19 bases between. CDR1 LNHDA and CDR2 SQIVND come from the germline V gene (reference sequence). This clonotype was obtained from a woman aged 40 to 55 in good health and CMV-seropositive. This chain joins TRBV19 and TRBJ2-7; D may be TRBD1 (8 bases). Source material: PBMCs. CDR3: CASTPTGEGSEQYF. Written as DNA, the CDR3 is TGTGCCAGTACCCCGACAGGGGAGGGCAGCGAGCAGTACTTC.